The present T cell receptor beta chain was sequenced within a study of patients and donors after allogeneic stem cell transplantation. TCRdb re-analysed the RT-PCR reads in MiXCR, keeping a single row per CDR3 protein. The sample includes about 72,000 distinct CDR3 sequences, around 27% of them seen just once. This clonotype was observed a handful of times. This CDR3 is 15 amino acids long. V dropped 3 bases and J dropped 0 bases, with 11 bases sitting between them. What was sequenced was blood, either unsorted or a sorted T cell fraction (not recorded which). V is TRBV12-3 or TRBV12-4 and J is TRBJ1-2; D gene ambiguous. The TCR comes from a human donor who was either an allogeneic HSCT recipient or a stem cell or donor lymphocyte infusion donor (not recorded which). It is not recorded whose cells these are; they may come from a transplant donor. CDR3 DNA sequence: TGTGCCAGCAGTTTCCTCAGATTACCTAACTATGGCTACACCTTC. Translation: CASSFLRLPNYGYTF.